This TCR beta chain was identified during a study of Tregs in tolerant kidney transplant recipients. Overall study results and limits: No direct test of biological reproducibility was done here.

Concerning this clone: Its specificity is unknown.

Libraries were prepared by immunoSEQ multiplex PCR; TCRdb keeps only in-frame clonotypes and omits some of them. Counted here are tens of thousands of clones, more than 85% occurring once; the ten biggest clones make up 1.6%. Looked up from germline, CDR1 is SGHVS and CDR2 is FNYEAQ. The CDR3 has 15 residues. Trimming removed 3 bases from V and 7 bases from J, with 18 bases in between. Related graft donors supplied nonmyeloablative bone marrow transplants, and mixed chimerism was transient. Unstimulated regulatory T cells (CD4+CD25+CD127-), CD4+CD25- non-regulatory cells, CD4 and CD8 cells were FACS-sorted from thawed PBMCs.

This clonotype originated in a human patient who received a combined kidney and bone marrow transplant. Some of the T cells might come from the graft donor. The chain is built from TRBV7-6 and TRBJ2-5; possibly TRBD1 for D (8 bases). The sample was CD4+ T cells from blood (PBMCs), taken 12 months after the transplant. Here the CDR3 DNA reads TGTGCCAGCAGCTTGGGGGGGACAGGCCCTGGGACCCAGTACTTC. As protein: CASSLGGTGPGTQYF.